This T cell receptor beta chain comes out of a study of T-cell memory formation after mild COVID-19. The CDR3 runs 15 residues. Deletions cut 6 bases from V and 6 bases from J, with 20 bases between. Germline lookup yields CDR1 PRHDT and CDR2 FYEKMQ (reference sequence). TCRdb reprocessed the 5' RACE reads with MiXCR, giving one entry per CDR3 protein. Of 500,000 to 600,000 distinct CDR3 sequences listed, about a sixth are singletons. This rearrangement joins TRBV13 to TRBJ1-1; D call uncertain. This receptor was obtained from an adult woman who had mild COVID-19 (a few samples of this study predate the infection). Cell type and time point are not known. Source material: PBMCs or a T cell subset sorted from them (not recorded which). This CDR3 is CASRPSVPSKAEAFF. The CDR3 DNA reads as TGTGCCAGCAGACCCTCAGTCCCCTCCAAGGCTGAAGCTTTCTTT.